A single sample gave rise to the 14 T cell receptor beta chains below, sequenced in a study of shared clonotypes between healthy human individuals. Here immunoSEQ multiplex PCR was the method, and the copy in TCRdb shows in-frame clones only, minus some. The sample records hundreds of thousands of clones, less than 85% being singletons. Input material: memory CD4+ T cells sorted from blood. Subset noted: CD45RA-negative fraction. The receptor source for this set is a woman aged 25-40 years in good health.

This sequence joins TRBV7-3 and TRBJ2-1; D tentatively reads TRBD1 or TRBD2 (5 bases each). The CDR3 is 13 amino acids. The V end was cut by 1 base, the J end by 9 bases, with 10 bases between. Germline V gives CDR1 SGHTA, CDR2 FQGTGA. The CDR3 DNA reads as TGTGCCAGCAGCTTAAATTTGGGGACTGAGCAGTTCTTC. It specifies CASSLNLGTEQFF.

As DNA, the CDR3 is TGTGCCAGCAATCGCAGGGGGCCCAACTACGAGCAGTACTTC. This encodes CASNRRGPNYEQYF. The V and J genes are TRBV28 and TRBJ2-7; 8 positions agree with TRBD1. The V and J ends lost 7 bases and 3 bases, in that order; junction bases with no gene match: 8. Germline V gene lookup returns CDR1 MDHEN and CDR2 SYDVKM. The CDR3 extends over 14 amino acids.

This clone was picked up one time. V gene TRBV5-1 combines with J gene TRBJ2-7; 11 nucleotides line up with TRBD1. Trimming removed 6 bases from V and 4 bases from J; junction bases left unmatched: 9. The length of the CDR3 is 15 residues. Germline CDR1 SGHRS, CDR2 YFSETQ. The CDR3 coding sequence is TGCGCCAGCAACGACCGGACAGGGGGCCAGTACGAGCAGTACTTC. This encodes CASNDRTGGQYEQYF.

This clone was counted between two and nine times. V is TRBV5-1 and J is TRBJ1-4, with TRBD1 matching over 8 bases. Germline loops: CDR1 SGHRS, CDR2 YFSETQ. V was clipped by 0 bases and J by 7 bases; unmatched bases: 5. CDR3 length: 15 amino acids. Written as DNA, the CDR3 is TGCGCCAGCAGCTTGGGCGGGACAGGTCCTGAAAAACTGTTTTTT. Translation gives CASSLGGTGPEKLFF.

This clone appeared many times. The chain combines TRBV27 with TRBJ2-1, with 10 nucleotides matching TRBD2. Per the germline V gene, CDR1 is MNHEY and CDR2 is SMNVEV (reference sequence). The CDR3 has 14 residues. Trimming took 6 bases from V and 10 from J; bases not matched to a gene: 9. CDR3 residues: CASRLAGSMGEQFF. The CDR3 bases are TGTGCCAGCAGACTAGCGGGGTCCATGGGGGAGCAGTTCTTC.

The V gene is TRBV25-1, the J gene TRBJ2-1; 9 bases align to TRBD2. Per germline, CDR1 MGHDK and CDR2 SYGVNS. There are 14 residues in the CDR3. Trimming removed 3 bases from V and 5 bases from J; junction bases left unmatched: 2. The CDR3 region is CASSDSSGDNEQFF. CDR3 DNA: TGTGCCAGCAGTGACTCTAGCGGGGACAATGAGCAGTTCTTC. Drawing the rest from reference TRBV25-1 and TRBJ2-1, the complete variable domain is EADIYQTPRYLVIGTGKKITLECSQTMGHDKMYWYQQDPGMELHLIHYSYGVNSTEKGDLSSESTVSRIRTEHFPLTLESARPSHTSQYLCASSDSSGDNEQFFGPGTRLTVL.

CDR3: CAWRRGWERAGNPSGTQYF. In nucleotides, the CDR3 is TGTGCCTGGAGAAGGGGCTGGGAACGAGCGGGAAACCCTTCTGGGACCCAGTACTTC. The V call is TRBV30, the J call TRBJ2-5; TRBD2 matches 7 bases. The CDR3 spans 19 residues. Germline V gene lookup returns CDR1 GTSNPN and CDR2 SVGIG (reference sequence). Losses at the gene ends were 3 bases for V and 7 bases for J; bases not matched to a gene: 26.

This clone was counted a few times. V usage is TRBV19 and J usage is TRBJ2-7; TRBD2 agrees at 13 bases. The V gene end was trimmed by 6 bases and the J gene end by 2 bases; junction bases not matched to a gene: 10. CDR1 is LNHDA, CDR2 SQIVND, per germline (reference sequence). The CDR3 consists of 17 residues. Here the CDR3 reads CASSLFYGTSGTYEQYF. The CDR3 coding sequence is TGTGCCAGTAGCCTTTTCTACGGGACTAGCGGGACCTACGAGCAGTACTTC.

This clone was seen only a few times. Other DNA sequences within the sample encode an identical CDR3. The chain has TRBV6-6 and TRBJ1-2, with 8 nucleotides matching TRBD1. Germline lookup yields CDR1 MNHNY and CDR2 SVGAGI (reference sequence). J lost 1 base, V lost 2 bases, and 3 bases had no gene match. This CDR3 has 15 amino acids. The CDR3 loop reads CASSYGDRGNYGYTF. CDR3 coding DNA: TGTGCCAGCAGTTACGGTGACAGGGGTAACTATGGCTACACCTTC.

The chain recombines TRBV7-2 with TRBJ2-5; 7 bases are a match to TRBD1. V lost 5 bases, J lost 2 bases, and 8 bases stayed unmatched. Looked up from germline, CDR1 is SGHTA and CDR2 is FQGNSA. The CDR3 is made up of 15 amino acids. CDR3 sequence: CASSQGQARQETQYF. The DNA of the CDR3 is TGTGCCAGCAGCCAAGGACAGGCTCGTCAAGAGACCCAGTACTTC. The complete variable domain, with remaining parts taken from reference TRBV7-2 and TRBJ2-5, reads GAGVSQSPSNKVTEKGKDVELRCDPISGHTALYWYRQSLGQGLEFLIYFQGNSAPDKSGLPSDRFSAERTGGSVSTLTIQRTQQEDSAVYLCASSQGQARQETQYFGPGTRLLVL.

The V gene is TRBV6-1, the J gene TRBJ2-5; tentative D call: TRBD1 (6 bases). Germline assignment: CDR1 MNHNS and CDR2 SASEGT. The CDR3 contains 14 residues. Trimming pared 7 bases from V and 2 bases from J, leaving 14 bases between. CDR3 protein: CASILDRGQETQYF. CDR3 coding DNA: TGTGCCAGCATTCTCGATAGGGGGCAAGAGACCCAGTACTTC.

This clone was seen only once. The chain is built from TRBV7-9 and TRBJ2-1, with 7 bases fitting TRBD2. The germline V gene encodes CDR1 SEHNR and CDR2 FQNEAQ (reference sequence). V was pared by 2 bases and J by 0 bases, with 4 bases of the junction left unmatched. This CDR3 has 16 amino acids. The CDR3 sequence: CASSLRLARSYNEQFF. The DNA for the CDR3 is TGTGCCAGCAGCTTAAGACTAGCCCGCTCCTACAATGAGCAGTTCTTC.

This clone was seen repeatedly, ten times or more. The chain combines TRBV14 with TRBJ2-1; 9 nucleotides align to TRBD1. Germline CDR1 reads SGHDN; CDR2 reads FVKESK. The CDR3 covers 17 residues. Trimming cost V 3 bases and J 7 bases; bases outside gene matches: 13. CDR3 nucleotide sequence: TGTGCCAGCAGCCAGATCACAGGGGGCCCATGGTCAAATGAGCAGTTCTTC. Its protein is CASSQITGGPWSNEQFF.

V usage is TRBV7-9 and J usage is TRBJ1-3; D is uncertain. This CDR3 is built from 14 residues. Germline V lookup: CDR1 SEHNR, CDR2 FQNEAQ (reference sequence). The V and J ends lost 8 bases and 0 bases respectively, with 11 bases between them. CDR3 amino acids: CASADVHSGNTIYF. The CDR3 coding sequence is TGTGCCAGCGCCGATGTCCACTCTGGAAACACCATATATTTT.